These 10 T cell receptor beta chains came from one sample sequenced in a study of blood T cell repertoires in COVID-19. The method was immunoSEQ multiplex PCR; TCRdb's version includes in-frame clones alone and lacks a portion of them. The sample carries around 91,000 clones, about 85% recorded once. The sample comprised peripheral blood. These TCRs come from a man older than 75 with acute or convalescent COVID-19.

The V gene is TRBV20-1, the J gene TRBJ2-7; a possible D gene is TRBD2 (6 bases). V lost 6 bases to trimming and J lost 7 bases, with 13 bases between them. The germline gives CDR1 DFQATT, CDR2 SNEGSKA (reference sequence). This CDR3 region has 11 residues. The CDR3 DNA is TGCAGTGCCAACCCCCGGGAGGAGCAGTACTTC. Amino acid sequence: CSANPREEQYF.

The V and J genes are TRBV7-9 and TRBJ2-7; 10 positions match TRBD2. The CDR3 consists of 15 residues. Germline V gene lookup returns CDR1 SEHNR and CDR2 FQNEAQ (reference sequence). The V segment lost 6 bases and the J segment 4 bases; nucleotides outside the gene matches: 9. The CDR3 protein is CASSSEATSGYEQYF. The CDR3 coding sequence is TGTGCCAGCAGTTCGGAGGCGACTAGCGGGTACGAGCAGTACTTC. The full variable domain, its missing parts supplied by reference TRBV7-9 and TRBJ2-7, is DTGVSQNPRHKITKRGQNVTFRCDPISEHNRLYWYRQTLGQGPEFLTYFQNEAQLEKSRLLSDRFSAERPKGSFSTLEIQRTEQGDSAMYLCASSSEATSGYEQYFGPGTRLTVT.

The J gene is TRBJ2-7, the V gene TRBV28; 11 positions match TRBD2. This CDR3 contains 15 residues. Germline V gene data show CDR1 as MDHEN and CDR2 as SYDVKM. V lost 6 bases, J lost 1 base, and 5 bases stayed unmatched. CDR3 bases: TGTGCCAGCAGGGAGACTAGCGGGATATCCTACGAGCAGTACTTC. It codes for CASRETSGISYEQYF.

This clone occurred once. The chain employs TRBV7-2 and TRBJ2-4; no clear D. There are 14 residues in the CDR3. Trimming stripped 0 bases from V and 9 bases from J, with 12 bases between. The germline V gene encodes CDR1 SGHTA and CDR2 FQGNSA. In DNA form, the CDR3 reads TGTGCCAGCAGCTTAGCGCTTGGCCCGGGCATTCAGTACTTC. The encoded protein is CASSLALGPGIQYF.

CDR3 in DNA: TGCGCCAGCAGCTTGCGGCCGGGACAGGGTAACACTGAAGCTTTCTTT. This translates into CASSLRPGQGNTEAFF. The chain uses TRBV5-1 and TRBJ1-1; the match to TRBD1 covers 9 bases. The ends lost 1 base at V and 2 bases at J; junction bases unmatched: 6. Germline CDR1 is SGHRS and CDR2 is YFSETQ. The CDR3 has 16 amino acids. Variable domain in full (rest from reference TRBV5-1 and TRBJ1-1): KAGVTQTPRYLIKTRGQQVTLSCSPISGHRSVSWYQQTPGQGLQFLFEYFSETQRNKGNFPGRFSGRQFSNSRSEMNVSTLELGDSALYLCASSLRPGQGNTEAFFGQGTRLTVV.

The V call is TRBV2, the J call TRBJ1-1, with a possible D match to TRBD1 (6 bases). Trimming stripped 7 bases from V and 1 base from J, with 10 bases between. The CDR3 contains 13 residues. CDR1 is SNHLY, CDR2 FYNNEI, per germline. The CDR3 here is CASNQGPNTEAFF. DNA of the CDR3: TGTGCCAGCAACCAGGGGCCGAACACTGAAGCTTTCTTT.

V is TRBV19 and J is TRBJ2-1; TRBD2 matches 13 bases. CDR3 length: 16 residues. Trimming removed 5 bases from V and 4 bases from J; junction bases left unmatched: 5. Germline V gene sequence: CDR1 LNHDA, CDR2 SQIVND (reference sequence). Here the CDR3 reads CASSLLAGGGYNEQFF. The CDR3 DNA reads TGTGCCAGTAGTTTACTAGCGGGAGGGGGATACAATGAGCAGTTCTTC.

V gene TRBV29-1 combines with J gene TRBJ1-6, with D hard to call. The CDR3 contains 13 residues. V gave up 6 bases and J gave up 0 bases, with 6 bases separating them. The germline CDR1 and CDR2 sequences are SQVTM and ANQGSEA. DNA for the CDR3: TGCAGCGTGCGGGACTCCTATAATTCACCCCTCCACTTT. Protein sequence: CSVRDSYNSPLHF.

V and J are TRBV2 and TRBJ2-1; TRBD2 matches at 7 bases. There are 13 residues in the CDR3. Germline trimming cut 0 bases from V and 10 bases from J; bases unmatched to any gene: 3. Germline V lookup: CDR1 SNHLY, CDR2 FYNNEI. CDR3 nucleotide sequence: TGTGCCAGCAGTGAAGCATGGGAGGGCGAGCAGTTCTTC. It codes for CASSEAWEGEQFF.

The rearrangement links TRBV24-1 to TRBJ2-3; 11 positions agree with TRBD2. The trim removed 5 bases at V and 2 bases at J, leaving 2 bases unmatched. The CDR3 spans 15 residues. Germline V gene lookup returns CDR1 KGHDR and CDR2 SFDVKD. The CDR3 loop is CATSGLAGSTDTQYF. CDR3 coding DNA: TGTGCCACCAGTGGACTAGCGGGATCCACAGATACGCAGTATTTT.